This T cell receptor (beta chain) was retrieved from a study of regulatory T cells in long-lasting Graves disease. General study findings and limits: Possibly, too few samples lowered accuracy. Persistent disease was associated with favored TRBV28 usage and with favored use of TRBJ1-2 and TRBJ2-5.

Remarks on this clonotype: Its antigen is unidentified.

The time point denotes: newly diagnosed GD, antithyroid drugs for less than 3 months. RNA from PBMCs was the source of the TCR library. Germline CDR1 MNHEY, CDR2 SMNVEV (reference sequence). With 5 bases removed from V and 6 bases from J, the gap between germline ends came to 8 bases. The CDR3 is 13 amino acids. According to the study, TCR beta libraries were built with iRepertoire HTBI primers and CDR3-region Arm-PCR. A single record per CDR3 protein comes from TCRdb applying MiXCR to the multiplex PCR reads. This table has roughly 440,000 distinct CDR3 sequences, about 16% appearing once. Another study also made use of these data, one on T cells in Graves' hyperthyroidism and ophthalmopathy. As reported in that work: Separating ophthalmopathy from stable hyperthyroidism was achieved by a 13 V-J model.

The sequencing used peripheral blood mononuclear cells (PBMCs), collected at new diagnosis, from a patient treated with antithyroid drugs. This clonotype originated in a woman aged 18-29 years with Graves disease. The chain carries TRBV27 and TRBJ1-6, with D unclear. The CDR3 reads CASSIEPNSPLHF. The CDR3 DNA reads as TGTGCCAGCAGTATAGAGCCTAATTCACCCCTCCACTTT.